This T cell receptor (beta chain) was obtained from a study of cytomegalovirus exposure and HLA in healthy donors. CDR3 size: 15 residues. V shed 0 bases and J shed 2 bases, with 9 bases lying between them. CDR1 SGDLS and CDR2 YYNGEE come from the germline V gene. This cohort consisted of healthy bone marrow donors. Each donor was nominally healthy when sampled (though unrecorded immune exposures were likely). With regard to this clone: Its antigen is unidentified.

Study findings and constraints: Likely technical artifact: a cluster of highly shared sequence variants. Some TCR beta chains (approximately 180 of them) were listed as cytomegalovirus-associated.

PCR was performed using 60 Vbeta and 13 Jbeta primers. Sequencing was performed with immunoSEQ multiplex PCR; in TCRdb, only in-frame clones are kept and a portion is missing. The sample consists of about 200,000 clones, 65% to 90% of them appearing once. This rearrangement joins TRBV9 to TRBJ2-1, with a tentative D call TRBD1 (6 bases). The specimen sequenced was PBMCs. This TCR was sampled from a woman aged 25 to 39 in good health and CMV-seronegative. Here the CDR3 DNA reads TGTGCCAGCAGCGTAGAACAGGGAGCCTACAATGAGCAGTTCTTC. Amino acids: CASSVEQGAYNEQFF.